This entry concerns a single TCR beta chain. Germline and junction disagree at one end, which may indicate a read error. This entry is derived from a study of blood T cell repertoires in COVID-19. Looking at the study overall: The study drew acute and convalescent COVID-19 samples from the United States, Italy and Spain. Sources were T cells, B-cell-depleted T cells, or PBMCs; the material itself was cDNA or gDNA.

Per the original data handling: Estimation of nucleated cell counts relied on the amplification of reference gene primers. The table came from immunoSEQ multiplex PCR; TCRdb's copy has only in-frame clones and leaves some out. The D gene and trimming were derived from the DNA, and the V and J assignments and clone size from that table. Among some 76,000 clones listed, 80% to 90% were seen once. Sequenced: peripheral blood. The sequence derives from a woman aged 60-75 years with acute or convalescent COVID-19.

DNA of the CDR3: TGTGCCAGCAGCTTAGAGGCGGGGGGTTTCATGGGTTTT. Its protein product is CASSLEAGGFMGF. This chain joins TRBV11-2 and TRBJ2-3; 8 bases line up with TRBD2. The germline CDR1 and CDR2 sequences are SGHAT and FQNNGV. This CDR3 is 13 amino acids long. The full variable domain, completed using reference TRBV11-2 and TRBJ2-3, is EAGVAQSPRYKIIEKRQSVAFWCNPISGHATLYWYQQILGQGPKLLIQFQNNGVVDDSQLPKDRFSAERLKGVDSTLKIQPAKLEDSAVYLCASSLEAGGFMGFGPGTRLTVL.